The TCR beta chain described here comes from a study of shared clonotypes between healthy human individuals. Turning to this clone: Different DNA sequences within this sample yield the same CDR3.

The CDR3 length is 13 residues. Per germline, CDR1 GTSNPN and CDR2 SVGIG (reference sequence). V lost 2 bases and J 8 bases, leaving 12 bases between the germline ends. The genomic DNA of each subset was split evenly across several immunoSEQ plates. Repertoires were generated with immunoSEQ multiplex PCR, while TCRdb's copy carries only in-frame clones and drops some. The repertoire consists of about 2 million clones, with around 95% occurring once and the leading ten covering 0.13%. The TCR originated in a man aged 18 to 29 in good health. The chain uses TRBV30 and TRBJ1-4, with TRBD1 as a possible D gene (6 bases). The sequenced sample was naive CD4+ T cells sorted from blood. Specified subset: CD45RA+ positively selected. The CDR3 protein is CAWSRGVGEKLFF. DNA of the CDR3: TGTGCCTGGAGTAGGGGGGTCGGAGAAAAACTGTTTTTT.